What follows are 29 T cell receptor beta chains derived from one specimen sequenced in a study of T cells in Graves' hyperthyroidism and ophthalmopathy. Amplification of TCR beta CDR3 regions used RNA as the template. HTBI primers drove first-round RT-PCR of the TCR CDR3. TCRdb recomputed calls from the multiplex PCR reads with MiXCR, one row per CDR3 protein. The sample has around 700,000 distinct CDR3 sequences; roughly a sixth are singletons. Sequences were obtained from blood. Receptors were obtained from a woman aged 50 to 60 with Graves' hyperthyroidism that later progressed to Graves' ophthalmopathy.

Worth noting for this clonotype: The CDR3 does not end in the conserved phenylalanine or tryptophan, so this is likely a read error. The chain joins TRBV6-2 or TRBV6-3 to TRBJ2-5, with 7 bases identical to TRBD2. There are 16 residues in the CDR3. In germline, CDR1 is MNHEY, CDR2 SVGEGT. Trimming removed 6 bases from V and 2 bases from J; junction bases left unmatched: 12. CDR3 sequence (DNA): TGTGCCAGCAGCCGAAGTTTGCGGGGGTCGCAAGAGACCCAGTACCTC. This translates into CASSRSLRGSQETQYL.

This clonotype came up a few times. This chain uses TRBV5-1 with TRBJ2-2; D gene ambiguous. Germline CDR1 SGHRS, CDR2 YFSETQ. Trimming removed 0 bases from V and 5 bases from J, with 20 bases in between. This CDR3 is built from 18 residues. CDR3 in DNA: TGCGCCAGCAGCTTGGCCCCAGAGGACCGCTGGGGAACCGGGGAGCTGTTTTTT. It translates to CASSLAPEDRWGTGELFF.

This clonotype was recorded at least ten times. V and J are TRBV5-1 and TRBJ2-1, with D hard to call. Trimming took 0 bases from V and 4 from J, leaving 8 bases between them. Germline V gene sequence: CDR1 SGHRS, CDR2 YFSETQ. The CDR3 length is 14 residues. The CDR3 DNA follows: TGCGCCAGCAGCTTGGAGGGTCAGTACAATGAGCAGTTCTTC. Its translation is CASSLEGQYNEQFF.

This clonotype was seen ten or more times. The genes are TRBV6-1 and TRBJ1-3; D call uncertain. The germline V gene encodes CDR1 MNHNS and CDR2 SASEGT. Trimming took off 4 bases at V and 0 bases at J, with 13 bases between the two ends. The CDR3 has 16 residues. The CDR3 DNA sequence: TGTGCCAGCAGTGCCGACGTCCTCTACTCTGGAAACACCATATATTTT. It codes for CASSADVLYSGNTIYF.

This clonotype was detected a few times. J is TRBJ1-5 and V is TRBV19; the D gene is possibly TRBD1 (6 bases). V shed 7 bases and J shed 2 bases, with 15 bases lying between them. Germline V gene lookup returns CDR1 LNHDA and CDR2 SQIVND (reference sequence). This CDR3 comprises 15 residues. DNA of the CDR3: TGTGCCAGTACTCCAGGGGCCTGGGGCAATCAGCCCCAGCATTTT. Its protein product is CASTPGAWGNQPQHF.

Note on this clonotype: An end of the junction differs from the germline gene, which may be a read error. J is TRBJ2-7 and V is TRBV4-2; D is undetermined. Looked up from germline, CDR1 is LGHNA and CDR2 is YNFKEQ. The CDR3 length is 13 residues. In DNA form, the CDR3 reads TGTGCCAGCAGCCAAGAGCGCAACTACGGGCAGTACTTC. This sequence encodes CASSQERNYGQYF.

The chain has TRBV6-5 and TRBJ1-5; TRBD1 agrees at 7 bases. In germline, CDR1 is MNHEY, CDR2 SVGAGI. The CDR3 is 15 amino acids. V shed 0 bases, J shed 7 bases, and the junction held 6 bases outside the gene matches. CDR3 sequence: CASSYSQGDLQPQHF. CDR3 bases: TGTGCCAGCAGTTACTCTCAGGGGGATTTACAGCCCCAGCATTTT.

The V gene is TRBV10-2, the J gene TRBJ1-6; D is unresolved. The CDR3 spans 13 residues. Trimming pared 0 bases from V and 11 bases from J, leaving 8 bases between. Germline CDR1 is WSHSY and CDR2 is SAAADI. The CDR3 nucleotides are TGCGCCAGCAGTGAGTCGGGCAGCGCACCCCTCCACTTT. This sequence encodes CASSESGSAPLHF.

In this sample, this clonotype turned up many times. For the CDR3, the DNA is TGTGCCAGCAGCCAATATGGCACAGGGACGTTTTGGGAGACCCAGTACTTC. It codes for CASSQYGTGTFWETQYF. The V call is TRBV3-1, the J call TRBJ2-5, with D possibly matching TRBD1 (6 bases). Germline V gene data show CDR1 as LGHDT and CDR2 as YNNKEL (reference sequence). This CDR3 contains 17 residues. V shed 2 bases and J shed 5 bases, with 21 bases lying between them.

This clonotype showed up just a few times. This chain joins TRBV30 and TRBJ1-4, with 7 bases identical to TRBD1. Germline lookup yields CDR1 GTSNPN and CDR2 SVGIG (reference sequence). The CDR3 sequence is 13 residues long. The V segment lost 4 bases and the J segment 5 bases; nucleotides outside the gene matches: 4. This chain's CDR3 is CAWKGTVNEKLFF. The CDR3 DNA follows: TGTGCCTGGAAGGGGACAGTCAATGAAAAACTGTTTTTT.

This clonotype showed up just a few times. The chain has TRBV4-1 and TRBJ2-7; D gene unclear. The germline gives CDR1 MGHRA, CDR2 YSYEKL. This CDR3 has 12 residues. Trimming cost V 2 bases and J 4 bases, with 6 bases left between them. DNA for the CDR3: TGCGCCAGCAGCCAATCTGATTACGAGCAGTACTTC. It codes for CASSQSDYEQYF.

This clonotype was observed a handful of times. J is TRBJ1-2 and V is TRBV5-6; TRBD1 is a possible D gene (5 bases). The V gene's germline CDR1 is SGHDT and CDR2 YYEEEE. V lost 4 bases and J 4 bases, leaving 14 bases between the germline ends. This CDR3 is built from 14 residues. CDR3: CASSGHPGGYGYTF. Here the CDR3 DNA reads TGTGCCAGCAGCGGGCACCCGGGGGGCTATGGCTACACCTTC.

The chain uses TRBV6-1 and TRBJ2-5; D not resolved. The CDR3 sequence is 13 residues long. Germline V gene data show CDR1 as MNHNS and CDR2 as SASEGT. V was trimmed by 6 bases and J by 3 bases, leaving 11 bases between them. The DNA for the CDR3 is TGTGCCAGCAGGCCGGAGAACGAAGAGACCCAGTACTTC. Amino acid sequence: CASRPENEETQYF.

The chain links TRBV12-3 or TRBV12-4 to TRBJ2-5, with TRBD1 matching over 8 bases. Trimming removed 6 bases from V and 1 base from J; junction bases left unmatched: 4. The CDR3 consists of 14 residues. The CDR3 loop is CASRPTGGQETQYF. The CDR3 DNA sequence: TGTGCCAGCAGGCCTACAGGGGGCCAAGAGACCCAGTACTTC.

This clonotype was seen more than once but under ten times. The chain is built from TRBV6-9 and TRBJ2-3; 8 positions match TRBD2. The CDR3 sequence is 16 residues long. V gave up 0 bases and J gave up 6 bases; unmatched junction bases: 8. Per the germline V gene, CDR1 is MNHGY and CDR2 is SVAAGI. CDR3 sequence: CASSYSSRGGADTQYF. The CDR3 DNA is TGTGCCAGCAGTTATTCATCTCGGGGGGGGGCTGATACGCAGTATTTT.

The sample holds a few counts of this clonotype. The chain joins TRBV20-1 to TRBJ1-4; D is perhaps TRBD1 (5 bases). Germline-derived CDR1 and CDR2 are DFQATT and SNEGSKA (reference sequence). V was shortened by 1 base and J by 8 bases, with 14 bases between the two germline ends. This CDR3 has 14 amino acids. The CDR3 is CSARVQGGLEKLFF. CDR3 bases: TGCAGTGCTAGAGTGCAGGGAGGTTTGGAAAAACTGTTTTTT.

This clonotype was observed a few times. V is TRBV29-1 and J is TRBJ1-4; D is uncertain. CDR1 and CDR2 (germline): SQVTM, ANQGSEA. The CDR3 is made up of 13 amino acids. Trimming shortened V by 4 bases and J by 0 bases, and 6 bases separated the two germline ends. This chain's CDR3 is CSVADATNEKLFF. The CDR3 bases are TGCAGCGTTGCGGATGCAACTAATGAAAAACTGTTTTTT.

This clonotype was counted between two and nine times. The chain is built from TRBV20-1 and TRBJ2-5; D possibly corresponds to TRBD2 (6 bases). Trimming cost V 0 bases and J 2 bases, with 19 bases left between them. This CDR3 has 17 residues. Germline V CDR1 and CDR2: DFQATT, SNEGSKA (reference sequence). CDR3 loop: CSAREVTAGSHQETQYF. The CDR3 DNA follows: TGCAGTGCTAGAGAGGTAACGGCGGGGAGTCATCAAGAGACCCAGTACTTC.

At least ten counts were recorded for this clonotype. V and J are TRBV3-1 and TRBJ1-2; no definite D call. Germline CDR1 LGHDT, CDR2 YNNKEL (reference sequence). The CDR3 has 14 amino acids. Trimming removed 3 bases from V and 0 bases from J, with 8 bases in between. CDR3 sequence (DNA): TGTGCCAGCAGCCAGGTCGAAGCTAACTATGGCTACACCTTC. Its translation: CASSQVEANYGYTF.

This clonotype occurred many times. CDR3 coding DNA: TGTGCCAGCAGCCAAGAGGGGGCCACGCAGTATTTT. Translated, it gives CASSQEGATQYF. The chain carries TRBV3-1 and TRBJ2-3; perhaps TRBD1 as D (6 bases). The CDR3 is 12 residues long. Trimming shortened V by 0 bases and J by 9 bases, and 7 bases separated the two germline ends. CDR1 is LGHDT and CDR2 is YNNKEL in the germline V gene (reference sequence).

This clonotype was detected ten times or more. Since a much larger clone is just one base distant, this may be a read error. This chain connects TRBV5-4 to TRBJ2-1; 11 bases agree with TRBD2. V shed 6 bases and J 2 bases; nucleotides not matched to a gene: 4. Germline-derived CDR1 and CDR2 are SGHNT and YYREEE (reference sequence). The CDR3 contains 15 residues. CDR3: CASTLLAGAYNEQFF. CDR3 DNA sequence: TGTGCCAGCACCTTACTAGCGGGGGCCTACAATGAGCAGTTCTTC.

The rearrangement joins TRBV20-1 to TRBJ2-7, with D hard to call. This CDR3 spans 12 amino acids. The germline V gene encodes CDR1 DFQATT and CDR2 SNEGSKA (reference sequence). The CDR3 loop reads CSNGWSSYEQYF. The CDR3 DNA sequence: TGCAGCAATGGATGGAGCTCCTACGAGCAGTACTTC.

This clonotype was observed at least ten times. This rearrangement joins TRBV7-9 to TRBJ2-3, with 10 bases identical to TRBD2. This CDR3 comprises 15 residues. V gave up 6 bases and J gave up 0 bases; unmatched junction bases: 3. Germline assignment: CDR1 SEHNR and CDR2 FQNEAQ (reference sequence). The CDR3 bases are TGTGCCAGCAGGGAGCGGGGGGGCAGCACAGATACGCAGTATTTT. This gives the protein CASRERGGSTDTQYF.

This clonotype was counted between two and nine times. The chain employs TRBV6-1 and TRBJ2-7; a weak D match, TRBD2 (7 bases). V lost 5 bases and J lost 1, with 18 bases in between. Germline V gene lookup returns CDR1 MNHNS and CDR2 SASEGT. CDR3 length equals 16 residues. As DNA, the CDR3 is TGTGCCAGCAGTCCCCGGGGGGACACCGGTTCCTACGAGCAGTACTTC. Its protein product is CASSPRGDTGSYEQYF.

The chain couples TRBV11-2 to TRBJ1-2; D gene uncertain. Trimming shortened V by 5 bases and J by 3 bases, and 13 bases separated the two germline ends. Germline V gene sequence: CDR1 SGHAT, CDR2 FQNNGV. The CDR3 is 14 residues long. CDR3: CASSPNRAYYGYTF. CDR3 DNA: TGTGCCAGCAGCCCAAATCGAGCCTACTATGGCTACACCTTC.

This clonotype has more than one count but fewer than ten. The chain joins TRBV4-1 to TRBJ1-2, with D hard to call. CDR1 MGHRA and CDR2 YSYEKL come from the germline V gene. V shed 3 bases and J shed 4 bases, with 9 bases lying between them. The CDR3 has 13 residues. CDR3 in amino acids: CASSQEISYGYTF. CDR3 sequence (DNA): TGCGCCAGCAGCCAGGAGATCTCCTATGGCTACACCTTC.

At least ten counts were recorded for this clonotype. J is TRBJ2-3 and V is TRBV11-3; D possibly corresponds to TRBD2 (6 bases). Trimming left V 1 base short and J 6 bases short, with 11 bases between. Germline CDR1 SGHNT, CDR2 YENEEA. CDR3 length: 14 residues. In DNA form, the CDR3 reads TGTGCCAGCAGCTTAGGCGGGGTCAGGGATACGCAGTATTTT. Its translation is CASSLGGVRDTQYF.

This clonotype was counted many times. V gene TRBV5-4 combines with J gene TRBJ2-1, with D possibly being TRBD1 or TRBD2 (6 bases each). V gave up 4 bases and J gave up 6 bases, with 14 bases separating them. This CDR3 contains 14 residues. CDR1 and CDR2 from the germline V gene are SGHNT and YYREEE (reference sequence). CDR3 amino acids: CASSGRGQGNEQFF. The CDR3 nucleotides are TGTGCCAGCAGCGGCCGGGGGCAGGGCAATGAGCAGTTCTTC.

This clonotype showed up just a few times. The chain joins TRBV20-1 to TRBJ2-1; 9 bases are a match to TRBD2. The CDR3 is 15 amino acids. V gave up 6 bases and J gave up 5 bases; unmatched junction bases: 11. Germline assignment: CDR1 DFQATT and CDR2 SNEGSKA (reference sequence). Here the CDR3 DNA reads TGCAGTGCCACAATTTCGGGACTAGCTAACAATGAGCAGTTCTTC. This translates into CSATISGLANNEQFF.